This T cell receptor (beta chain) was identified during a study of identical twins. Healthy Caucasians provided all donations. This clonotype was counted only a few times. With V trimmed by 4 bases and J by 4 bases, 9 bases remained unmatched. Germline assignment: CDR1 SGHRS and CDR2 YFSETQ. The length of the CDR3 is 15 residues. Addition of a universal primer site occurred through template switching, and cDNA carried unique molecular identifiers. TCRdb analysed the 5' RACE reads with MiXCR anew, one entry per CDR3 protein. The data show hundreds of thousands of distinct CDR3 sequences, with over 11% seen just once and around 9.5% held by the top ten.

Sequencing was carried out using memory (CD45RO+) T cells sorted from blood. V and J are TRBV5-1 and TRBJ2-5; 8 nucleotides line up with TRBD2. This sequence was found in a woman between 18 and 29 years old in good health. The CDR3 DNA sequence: TGCGCCAGCAGCCCGGAGACTAGCGTGGGAGAGACCCAGTACTTC. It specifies CASSPETSVGETQYF. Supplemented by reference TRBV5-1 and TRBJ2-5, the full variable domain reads KAGVTQTPRYLIKTRGQQVTLSCSPISGHRSVSWYQQTPGQGLQFLFEYFSETQRNKGNFPGRFSGRQFSNSRSEMNVSTLELGDSALYLCASSPETSVGETQYFGPGTRLLVL.